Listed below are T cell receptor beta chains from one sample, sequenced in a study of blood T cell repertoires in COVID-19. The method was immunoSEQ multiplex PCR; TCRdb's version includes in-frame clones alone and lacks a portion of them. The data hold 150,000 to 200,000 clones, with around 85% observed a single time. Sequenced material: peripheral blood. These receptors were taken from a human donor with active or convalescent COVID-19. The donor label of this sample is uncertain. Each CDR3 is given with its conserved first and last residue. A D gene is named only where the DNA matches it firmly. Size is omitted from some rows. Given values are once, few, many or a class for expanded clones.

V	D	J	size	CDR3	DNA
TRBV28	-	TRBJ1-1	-	CASSFAEPRVFF	TGTGCCAGCAGTTTCGCCGAACCCCGGGTTTTCTTT
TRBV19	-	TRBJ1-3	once	CASSMGVEAGRRRNTIYF	TGTGCCAGTAGTATGGGCGTCGAAGCAGGGCGACGTCGAAACACCATATATTTT
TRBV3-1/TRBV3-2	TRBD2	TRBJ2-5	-	CATALAGGPETQYF	TGTGCTACCGCCCTAGCGGGGGGGCCTGAGACCCAGTACTTC
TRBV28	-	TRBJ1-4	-	CASSSPRQATNEKLFF	TGTGCCAGCAGTTCCCCCCGACAGGCAACTAATGAAAAACTGTTTTTT
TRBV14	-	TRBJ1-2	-	CASSHDRLQGYTF	TGTGCCAGCAGCCATGACAGGCTCCAGGGCTACACCTTC
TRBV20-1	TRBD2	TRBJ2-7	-	CSASRREYPYEQYF	TGCAGTGCTAGTCGGCGGGAGTATCCCTACGAGCAGTACTTC
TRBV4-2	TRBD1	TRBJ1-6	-	CASSQGDRDRSYNSPLHF	TGTGCCAGCAGCCAAGGGGACAGGGACCGGTCCTATAATTCACCCCTCCACTTT
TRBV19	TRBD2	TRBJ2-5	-	CASSMVAGGTTQYF	TGTGCCAGTAGTATGGTAGCGGGAGGAACGACCCAGTACTTC
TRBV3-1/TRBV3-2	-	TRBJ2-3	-	CASSQDYTDTQYF	TGTGCCAGCAGCCAAGACTACACAGATACGCAGTATTTT
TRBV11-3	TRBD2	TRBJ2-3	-	CASSSLADMNGDTQYF	TGTGCCAGCAGCTCACTAGCGGACATGAATGGAGATACGCAGTATTTT
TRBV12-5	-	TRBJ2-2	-	CASGLNPSGELFF	TGTGCTAGTGGTTTGAATCCGTCCGGGGAGCTGTTTTTT
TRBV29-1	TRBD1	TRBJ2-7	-	CSGTGDNYEQYF	TGCAGCGGGACAGGGGACAACTACGAGCAGTACTTC
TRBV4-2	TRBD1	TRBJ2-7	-	CASSLEVGTGFYEQYF	TGTGCCAGCAGTCTCGAAGTTGGGACAGGGTTCTACGAGCAGTACTTC
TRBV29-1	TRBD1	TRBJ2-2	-	CSVGGTGGLTGELFF	TGCAGCGTTGGGGGGACAGGGGGCCTCACCGGGGAGCTGTTTTTT
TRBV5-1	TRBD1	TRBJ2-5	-	CASSLSVGTGGETQYF	TGCGCCAGCAGCTTGAGCGTAGGGACAGGGGGGGAGACCCAGTACTTC
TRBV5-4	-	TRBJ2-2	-	CASSLRTKSNTGELFF	TGTGCCAGCAGCCTTAGGACTAAATCGAACACCGGGGAGCTGTTTTTT
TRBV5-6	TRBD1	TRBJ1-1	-	CASSLADRGLGGAFF	TGTGCCAGCAGCTTGGCGGACAGGGGGCTAGGTGGGGCTTTCTTT
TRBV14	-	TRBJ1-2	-	CASSPRGTTNYGYTF	TGTGCCAGCAGCCCCCGGGGGACTACTAACTATGGCTACACCTTC
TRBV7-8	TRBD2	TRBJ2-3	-	CASSFSGKDTQYF	TGTGCCAGCAGCTTCAGCGGGAAAGATACGCAGTATTTT
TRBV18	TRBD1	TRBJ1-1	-	CASSPMTGETEAFF	TGTGCCAGCTCACCAATGACAGGGGAAACTGAAGCTTTCTTT
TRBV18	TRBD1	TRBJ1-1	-	CASSPGTALEAFF	TGTGCCAGCTCACCTGGGACAGCACTTGAAGCTTTCTTT
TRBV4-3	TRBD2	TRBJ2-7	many	CASSQVVGGVEQYF	TGCGCCAGCAGCCAAGTCGTCGGGGGGGTCGAGCAGTACTTC
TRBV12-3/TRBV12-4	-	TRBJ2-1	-	CASRVLASNEQFF	TGTGCCAGCAGAGTACTAGCAAGCAATGAGCAGTTCTTC
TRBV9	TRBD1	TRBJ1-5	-	CASSVGTGDSNQPQHF	TGTGCCAGCAGCGTAGGGACAGGAGATAGCAATCAGCCCCAGCATTTT
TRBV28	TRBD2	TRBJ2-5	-	CASSYGQSGGWTQYF	TGTGCCAGCAGTTATGGTCAAAGCGGGGGCTGGACCCAGTACTTC
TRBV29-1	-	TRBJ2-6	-	CSVETITSSGANVLTF	TGCAGCGTGGAGACCATAACTAGCTCTGGGGCCAACGTCCTGACTTTC
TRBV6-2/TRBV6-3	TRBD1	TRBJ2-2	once	CASSFTGGSNTGELFF	TGTGCCAGCAGTTTCACAGGGGGCTCGAACACCGGGGAGCTGTTTTTT
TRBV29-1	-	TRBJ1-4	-	CSVARSGMNEKLFF	TGCAGCGTTGCCCGGTCGGGGATGAATGAAAAACTGTTTTTT
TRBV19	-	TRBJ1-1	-	CASSYVGNTEAFF	TGTGCCAGTAGTTATGTCGGGAACACTGAAGCTTTCTTT
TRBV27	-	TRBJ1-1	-	CASQGSFTEAFF	TGTGCCAGCCAGGGGAGTTTCACTGAAGCTTTCTTT
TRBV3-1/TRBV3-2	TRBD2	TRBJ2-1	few	CASSQGLAGAGEQFF	TGTGCCAGCAGCCAAGGACTAGCGGGCGCCGGAGAGCAGTTCTTC
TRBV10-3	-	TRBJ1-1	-	CAITVGEEAFF	TGTGCCATCACAGTGGGAGAGGAAGCTTTCTTT
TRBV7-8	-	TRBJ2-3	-	CASNFRALTTSTDTQYF	TGTGCCAGCAACTTTCGGGCCTTGACTACCAGCACAGATACGCAGTATTTT
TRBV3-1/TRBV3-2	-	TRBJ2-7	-	CASSQEGGSYEQYF	TGTGCCAGCAGCCAAGAAGGCGGGTCCTACGAGCAGTACTTC
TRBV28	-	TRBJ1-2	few	CQAGVDYGYTF	TGTCAAGCAGGGGTTGACTATGGCTACACCTTC
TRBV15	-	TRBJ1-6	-	CATSREGSSYNSPLHF	TGTGCCACCAGCAGAGAGGGCAGCTCCTATAATTCACCCCTCCACTTT
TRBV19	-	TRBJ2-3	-	CASSISWGFPLTDTQYF	TGTGCCAGTAGTATATCTTGGGGCTTCCCGCTCACAGATACGCAGTATTTT
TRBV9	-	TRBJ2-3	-	CASSVGGTDTQYF	TGTGCCAGCAGCGTCGGGGGAACAGATACGCAGTATTTT
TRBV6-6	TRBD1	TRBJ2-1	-	CASSSNPGTVYNEQFF	TGTGCCAGCAGTTCCAACCCCGGGACAGTATACAATGAGCAGTTCTTC
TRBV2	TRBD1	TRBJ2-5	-	CASIKDRGETQYF	TGTGCCAGCATTAAGGACAGGGGGGAGACCCAGTACTTC
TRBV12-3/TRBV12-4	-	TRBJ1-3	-	CASRFAGNTIYF	TGTGCCAGCAGGTTCGCGGGAAACACCATATATTTT
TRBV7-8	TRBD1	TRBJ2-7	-	CASSLEGNRGGYEQYF	TGTGCCAGCAGCTTAGAGGGGAACAGGGGCGGGTACGAGCAGTACTTC
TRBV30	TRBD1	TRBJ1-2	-	CAWSPGQGRDYTF	TGTGCCTGGAGTCCGGGACAGGGAAGGGACTACACCTTC
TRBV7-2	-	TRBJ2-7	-	CASSPLLATYEQYF	TGTGCCAGCAGCCCCTTGCTAGCGACCTACGAGCAGTACTTC
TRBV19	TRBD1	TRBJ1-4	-	CASSMQGATNEKLFF	TGTGCCAGTAGTATGCAGGGGGCAACTAATGAAAAACTGTTTTTT
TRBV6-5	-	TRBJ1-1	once	CASARSMNTEAFF	TGTGCCAGCGCCCGGTCGATGAACACTGAAGCTTTCTTT
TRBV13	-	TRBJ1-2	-	CASSLGKGFGGFYGYTF	TGTGCCAGCAGCTTAGGGAAGGGGTTCGGGGGGTTCTATGGCTACACCTTC
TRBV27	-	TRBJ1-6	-	CASSSLLQGGSNSPLHF	TGTGCCAGCAGTTCCCTCCTACAGGGAGGGTCCAATTCACCCCTCCACTTT
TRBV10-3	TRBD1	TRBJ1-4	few	CAISDRGYQEKLFF	TGTGCCATCAGTGACAGGGGGTACCAGGAAAAACTGTTTTTT
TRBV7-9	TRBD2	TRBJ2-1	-	CAGWEREGPNEQFF	TGTGCCGGGTGGGAGCGGGAGGGACCCAATGAGCAGTTCTTC